These T cell receptor beta chains were read from a single sample in a study of blood T cell repertoires in COVID-19. TCRdb keeps only in-frame clones here, not all; method: immunoSEQ multiplex PCR. Of over 110,000 clones listed, around 72% are singletons. The specimen sequenced was peripheral blood. The receptors derive from a woman in her fifties or sixties with acute or convalescent COVID-19. The CDR3 runs from the conserved cysteine through the conserved F or W. Fields, in order: clone size, J gene, D gene, V gene, CDR3 protein, CDR3 DNA. D genes are given only for firm matches. Size tells how often a clone was seen (once, few, many) or the class of an expanded clone, and some rows leave it out.

NA	TRBJ1-1	TRBD1	TRBV30	CAWSAETDRGAFF	TGTGCCTGGAGTGCGGAAACTGACAGGGGCGCTTTCTTT
NA	TRBJ2-1	TRBD2	TRBV9	CASSVSGGSYNEQFF	TGTGCCAGCAGCGTTAGCGGGGGATCCTACAATGAGCAGTTCTTC
few	TRBJ2-2	TRBD2	TRBV3-1/TRBV3-2	CASSVRTSGRAGTGELFF	TGTGCCAGCAGCGTCCGGACTAGCGGGAGGGCGGGTACCGGGGAGCTGTTTTTT
NA	TRBJ2-7	NA	TRBV14	CASSQDNLARRSSYEQYF	TGTGCCAGCAGCCAAGATAATCTGGCCCGGAGGAGCTCCTACGAGCAGTACTTC
NA	TRBJ2-1	TRBD2	TRBV5-1	CASSFGAGGTGNEQFF	TGCGCCAGCAGCTTTGGAGCGGGAGGTACGGGCAATGAGCAGTTCTTC
NA	TRBJ2-3	TRBD2	TRBV7-9	CASSYSSGITDTQYF	TGTGCCAGCAGCTACTCTAGCGGGATCACAGATACGCAGTATTTT
few	TRBJ2-7	NA	TRBV5-4	CASSLESGFVEEQYF	TGTGCCAGCAGCTTGGAAAGCGGGTTTGTTGAAGAGCAGTACTTC
NA	TRBJ1-1	NA	TRBV5-1	CASRQNTEAFF	TGCGCTAGCAGACAGAACACTGAAGCTTTCTTT
few	TRBJ1-2	TRBD1	TRBV6-5	CASSPQGVQRYGYTF	TGTGCCAGCAGTCCACAGGGGGTACAGAGGTATGGCTACACCTTC
NA	TRBJ2-1	TRBD2	TRBV24-1	CATSERTSGRIYNEQFF	TGTGCCACCAGTGAGCGGACTAGCGGGAGGATCTACAATGAGCAGTTCTTC
NA	TRBJ1-6	NA	TRBV4-1	CASSQVGRGQDSPLHF	TGCGCCAGCAGCCAAGTTGGCAGGGGTCAAGATTCACCCCTCCACTTT
NA	TRBJ2-2	TRBD2	TRBV5-1	CASSLIRGGTGELFF	TGCGCCAGCAGCTTAATCCGGGGGGGCACCGGGGAGCTGTTTTTT
NA	TRBJ2-1	TRBD2	TRBV5-6	CASSFQREVYNEQFF	TGTGCCAGCAGCTTCCAGCGGGAGGTCTACAATGAGCAGTTCTTC
NA	TRBJ2-7	TRBD1	TRBV4-1	CASSQDRRQGLLEQYF	TGCGCCAGCAGCCAAGATAGGCGACAGGGGCTGTTGGAGCAGTACTTC
NA	TRBJ2-3	NA	TRBV3-1/TRBV3-2	CASSVLEASTDTQYF	TGTGCCAGCTCCGTACTGGAGGCCTCCACAGATACGCAGTATTTT
NA	TRBJ2-3	TRBD2	TRBV10-3	CAISESRLAGVGDTQYF	TGTGCCATCAGTGAGTCGAGACTAGCGGGAGTCGGGGATACGCAGTATTTT
NA	TRBJ2-7	NA	TRBV9	CASSVGLGGGYEQYF	TGTGCCAGCAGCGTAGGGTTAGGGGGTGGATACGAGCAGTACTTC
NA	TRBJ2-1	TRBD2	TRBV2	CASRLSGRALDEQFF	TGTGCCAGCAGGCTTAGCGGGAGGGCCTTAGACGAGCAGTTCTTC
NA	TRBJ2-7	TRBD1	TRBV5-1	CASSLRTGKSYEQYF	TGCGCCAGCAGCTTGAGGACAGGGAAGTCCTACGAGCAGTACTTC
NA	TRBJ2-1	NA	TRBV11-2	CASSLVGGYNEQFF	TGTGCCAGCAGCTTAGTAGGGGGTTACAATGAGCAGTTCTTC
NA	TRBJ1-2	TRBD1	TRBV27	CASRGGQGRNYGYTF	TGTGCCAGCAGGGGGGGACAGGGGCGGAACTATGGCTACACCTTC
NA	TRBJ2-5	NA	TRBV12-3/TRBV12-4	CASSLQGQETQYF	TGTGCCAGCAGTTTGCAGGGTCAAGAGACCCAGTACTTC
NA	TRBJ2-1	TRBD2	TRBV14	CASSLLAGPLYNEQFF	TGTGCCAGCAGCCTCCTAGCGGGACCTCTATACAATGAGCAGTTCTTC
NA	TRBJ1-4	NA	TRBV28	CASSFSGGFLEKLFF	TGTGCCAGCAGTTTCAGCGGGGGTTTTTTGGAAAAACTGTTTTTT
NA	TRBJ1-2	TRBD1	TRBV3-1/TRBV3-2	CASSRTGGDFGYTF	TGTGCCAGCAGCCGGACAGGGGGCGATTTTGGCTACACCTTC
once	TRBJ1-5	TRBD1	TRBV19	CASSHSGGSNQPQHF	TGTGCCAGTAGCCACTCAGGGGGGAGCAATCAGCCCCAGCATTTT
NA	TRBJ2-7	NA	TRBV12-5	CASGRGHYEQYF	TGTGCTAGTGGTAGGGGTCACTACGAGCAGTACTTC
NA	TRBJ1-1	NA	TRBV2	CASSRDQASYHEAFF	TGTGCCAGCTCCCGGGATCAGGCGAGCTACCATGAAGCTTTCTTT
few	TRBJ2-1	TRBD2	TRBV9	CASSVDGRPGSEQFF	TGTGCCAGCAGCGTAGACGGGAGGCCAGGAAGTGAGCAGTTCTTC
NA	TRBJ1-1	TRBD1	TRBV6-5	CASTGQGSTEAFF	TGTGCCAGCACGGGACAGGGGTCCACTGAAGCTTTCTTT
NA	TRBJ2-5	TRBD2	TRBV9	CASSAVSGGRGETQYF	TGTGCCAGCAGCGCCGTATCGGGGGGGCGCGGTGAGACCCAGTACTTC
NA	TRBJ2-5	NA	TRBV5-6	CASSLVRGETQYF	TGTGCCAGCAGCTTGGTCAGGGGTGAGACCCAGTACTTC
NA	TRBJ2-7	TRBD1	TRBV6-5	CASSTRGPYEQYF	TGTGCCAGCAGTACCAGGGGGCCCTACGAGCAGTACTTC
NA	TRBJ1-4	NA	TRBV6-6	CASSRYGGINEKLFF	TGTGCCAGCAGTCGCTACGGGGGGATTAATGAAAAACTGTTTTTT
NA	TRBJ2-6	NA	TRBV5-1	CATTMSGANVLTF	TGCGCCACCACTATGTCTGGGGCCAACGTCCTGACTTTC
NA	TRBJ2-3	NA	TRBV19	CASSTTGGTDTQYF	TGTGCCAGTAGTACGACGGGAGGCACAGATACGCAGTATTTT
few	TRBJ2-7	NA	TRBV5-1	CASSTGTDSGEQYF	TGCGCCAGCAGCACAGGGACCGACTCGGGGGAGCAGTACTTC
NA	TRBJ2-1	NA	TRBV15	CATSRDLTRVNEQFF	TGTGCCACCAGCAGAGATTTAACTAGGGTCAATGAGCAGTTCTTC
NA	TRBJ2-1	TRBD2	TRBV5-1	CASSLAQLAGGPRNEQFF	TGCGCCAGCAGCTTGGCCCAGTTAGCGGGAGGGCCAAGGAATGAGCAGTTCTTC
once	TRBJ2-1	NA	TRBV7-9	CASSAPAPGYNEQFF	TGTGCCAGCAGCGCCCCCGCCCCCGGTTACAATGAGCAGTTCTTC
few	TRBJ1-2	TRBD1	TRBV5-1	CASSLTGTAIYTF	TGCGCCAGCAGCTTGACCGGGACAGCCATCTACACCTTC
once	TRBJ2-7	TRBD1	TRBV6-5	CASSTGQGISEQYF	TGTGCCAGCAGTACAGGACAGGGGATAAGCGAGCAGTACTTC
NA	TRBJ2-1	NA	TRBV20-1	CSASGAGFNEQFF	TGCAGTGCTAGTGGGGCGGGTTTTAATGAGCAGTTCTTC
NA	TRBJ2-7	NA	TRBV5-1	CASSETRGGEQYF	TGCGCCAGCAGTGAGACGAGGGGGGGCGAGCAGTACTTC
NA	TRBJ2-1	NA	TRBV5-6	CASSLVVADYNEQFF	TGTGCCAGCAGCTTGGTGGTAGCGGACTACAATGAGCAGTTCTTC
few	TRBJ2-1	TRBD1	TRBV6-5	CASSWGTGGWDEQFF	TGTGCCAGCAGTTGGGGGACAGGGGGCTGGGATGAGCAGTTCTTC
NA	TRBJ1-2	TRBD1	TRBV20-1	CSASGTGANYGYTF	TGCAGTGCTAGTGGGACAGGAGCTAACTATGGCTACACCTTC
NA	TRBJ2-1	NA	TRBV11-2	CASSSSPGLASEQFF	TGTGCCAGCAGCTCCTCCCCCGGACTGGCATCCGAGCAGTTCTTC
NA	TRBJ2-2	NA	TRBV28	CASSLGHRRNTGELFF	TGTGCCAGCAGTCTAGGTCATCGCAGGAACACCGGGGAGCTGTTTTTT
NA	TRBJ2-3	TRBD1	TRBV30	CAWKGGDRVPFSLRADTQYF	TGTGCCTGGAAAGGAGGAGACAGGGTACCCTTCTCACTTAGGGCAGATACGCAGTATTTT
NA	TRBJ2-2	NA	TRBV9	CASSVGPYTGELFF	TGTGCCAGCAGCGTAGGGCCTTACACCGGGGAGCTGTTTTTT
NA	TRBJ1-1	TRBD1	TRBV19	CASSFRGHLNTEAFF	TGTGCCAGTAGTTTCAGGGGGCATTTGAACACTGAAGCTTTCTTT
NA	TRBJ2-1	NA	TRBV7-9	CASSVLGAYNEQFF	TGTGCCAGCAGCGTTCTAGGAGCCTACAATGAGCAGTTCTTC